Included here is one TCR beta chain sequence, with context. The antigen is unknown. Possible read error: a much larger clone is one base away. After removal of 4 bases from V and 1 base from J, the junction contained 12 bases not matched to a gene. This CDR3 has 18 amino acids. Germline CDR1 LGHNA, CDR2 YNFKEQ. This sample is drawn from a study of response to subunit inactivated influenza vaccine. Study-wide findings and caveats: Authors suggested few new T cells are recruited by each seasonal influenza vaccination.

TCRdb recomputed calls from the RT-PCR reads with MiXCR, one row per CDR3 protein. The profile shows hundreds of thousands of distinct CDR3 sequences, around 8% of them singletons. The chain has TRBV4-2 and TRBJ2-3; TRBD1 agrees at 9 bases. The TCR originated in a man in his fifties or sixties who received an inactivated influenza vaccine. The sequencing used PBMCs from blood, collected less than 30 months after vaccination. This chain's CDR3 is CASSPSTGTGNRTDTQYF. Written as DNA, the CDR3 is TGTGCCAGCAGCCCATCGACCGGGACAGGGAACCGCACAGATACGCAGTATTTT.